The rows below give T cell receptor beta chains drawn from one sample of a study of cytomegalovirus exposure and HLA in healthy donors. Sequencing used immunoSEQ multiplex PCR; TCRdb keeps in-frame clones, though not all of them. This table holds some 65,000 clones, roughly 80% found once. Sequencing was performed on PBMCs. Receptors were obtained from a girl under 18 in good health and CMV-seropositive. The conserved cysteine and the conserved F or W are not part of the CDR3 here.

v_call,j_call,cdr3_aa
TRBV9,TRBJ2-7,ASSVAPGFYEQY
TRBV6-1,TRBJ2-1,ASFVRAEQF
TRBV6-5,TRBJ2-7,ASSQDRFEQY
TRBV9,TRBJ1-2,ASSVSGQGYGYT
TRBV5-4,TRBJ2-5,ASRYGQGETQY
TRBV27,TRBJ2-4,ASSSKAVAKNIQY
TRBV30,TRBJ2-2,AWNSGPGELF
TRBV5-8,TRBJ1-1,ASSLFFWPEAF
TRBV5-1,TRBJ2-3,ASSPGGINTDTQY
TRBV2,TRBJ2-3,ASSETIPLAGDTDTQY
TRBV29-1,TRBJ2-1,SVPQTYNEQF
TRBV4-1,TRBJ1-1,ASSQRQGYTEAF
TRBV29-1,TRBJ1-2,SVVNRSNYGYT
TRBV2,TRBJ1-1,ASSEQPKGLNTEAF
TRBV19,TRBJ2-7,ASSIGDRSSYEQY
TRBV27,TRBJ1-3,ASSPSGTGGVLHSGNTIY
TRBV4-3,TRBJ2-1,ASSQDRGQGRYEQF
TRBV4-3,TRBJ2-1,ASSQGTSGRSRNEQF
TRBV10-3,TRBJ1-2,AISEGRGYT
TRBV6-6,TRBJ1-3,ASRYTTGGVGNTIY
TRBV21-1,TRBJ1-4,ATDGLLF
TRBV30,TRBJ1-5,AWSGQVYNQPQH